This is a list of T cell receptor beta chains from one sample in a study of cytomegalovirus exposure and HLA in healthy donors. Assay: immunoSEQ multiplex PCR; the TCRdb copy retains only in-frame clones and omits some. Altogether over 150,000 clones are present, roughly 80% being singletons, with the ten largest covering 4.3%. Material: PBMCs. All receptors come from a man aged 35 to 55 in good health and CMV-seronegative. Both conserved end residues are part of each CDR3. The D gene is left open where the match is weak. Rows may omit the clone size; those that give it use once, few, many or a size class.

>.|TRBJ2-1|.|TRBV5-1
CASSPEGLDEQFF
TGCGCCAGCAGCCCCGAGGGACTCGATGAGCAGTTCTTC
>.|TRBJ2-2|.|TRBV5-4
CASETGTGELFF
TGTGCCAGCGAGACAGGCACCGGGGAGCTGTTTTTT
>.|TRBJ1-1|few|TRBV19
CASIGGNTEAFF
TGTGCCAGTATAGGGGGGAACACTGAAGCTTTCTTT
>TRBD2|TRBJ2-3|.|TRBV5-4
CASRFGLADTDTQYF
TGTGCCAGCAGATTCGGACTAGCGGACACAGATACGCAGTATTTT
>TRBD2|TRBJ2-5|.|TRBV4-1
CASSSSPAGGKETQYF
TGCGCCAGCAGCAGCAGCCCAGCGGGGGGGAAAGAGACCCAGTACTTC
>TRBD1|TRBJ2-3|.|TRBV5-1
CASSFAGGGSSTDTQYF
TGCGCCAGCAGCTTCGCAGGGGGCGGCTCTAGCACAGATACGCAGTATTTT
>TRBD1|TRBJ2-7|.|TRBV19
CATQPGQGVSYEQYF
TGTGCCACTCAGCCGGGGCAGGGGGTTTCCTACGAGCAGTACTTC
>.|TRBJ1-2|few|TRBV4-2
CASSLAGGAGYTF
TGTGCCAGCAGCCTCGCGGGGGGGGCCGGCTACACCTTC
>.|TRBJ1-1|.|TRBV6-5
CASSYAGANTEAFF
TGTGCCAGCAGTTACGCGGGCGCGAACACTGAAGCTTTCTTT
>.|TRBJ1-2|.|TRBV5-6
CASSALEGYTF
TGTGCCAGCAGCGCCCTAGAAGGCTACACCTTC
>.|TRBJ1-2|.|TRBV29-1
CSVDEPGNYGYTF
TGCAGCGTTGATGAGCCAGGGAACTATGGCTACACCTTC
>TRBD1|TRBJ1-5|.|TRBV4-1
CASSQDRGTGGQPQHF
TGCGCCAGCAGCCAAGATAGAGGGACAGGGGGTCAGCCCCAGCATTTT
>.|TRBJ1-2|.|TRBV4-1
CASSQDIVEAAGYTF
TGCGCCAGCAGCCAAGACATAGTAGAGGCAGCAGGCTACACCTTC
>TRBD1|TRBJ2-3|.|TRBV16
CASSQTGTGTDTQYF
TGTGCCAGCAGCCAGACTGGGACAGGCACAGATACGCAGTATTTT